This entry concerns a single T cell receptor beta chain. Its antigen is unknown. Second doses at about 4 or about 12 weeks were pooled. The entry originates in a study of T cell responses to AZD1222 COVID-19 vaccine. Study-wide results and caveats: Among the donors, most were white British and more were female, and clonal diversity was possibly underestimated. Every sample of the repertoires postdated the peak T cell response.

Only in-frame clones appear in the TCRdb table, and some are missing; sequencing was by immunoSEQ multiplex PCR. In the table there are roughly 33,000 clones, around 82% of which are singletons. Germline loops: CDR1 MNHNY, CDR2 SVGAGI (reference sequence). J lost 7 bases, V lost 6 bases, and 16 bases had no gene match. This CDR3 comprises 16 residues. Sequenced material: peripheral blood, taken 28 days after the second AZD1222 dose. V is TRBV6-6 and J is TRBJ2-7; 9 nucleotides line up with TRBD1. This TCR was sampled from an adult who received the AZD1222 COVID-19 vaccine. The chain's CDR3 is CASRMDRGYPVEEQYF. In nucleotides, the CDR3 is TGTGCCAGCAGGATGGACAGGGGATATCCCGTGGAAGAGCAGTACTTC.